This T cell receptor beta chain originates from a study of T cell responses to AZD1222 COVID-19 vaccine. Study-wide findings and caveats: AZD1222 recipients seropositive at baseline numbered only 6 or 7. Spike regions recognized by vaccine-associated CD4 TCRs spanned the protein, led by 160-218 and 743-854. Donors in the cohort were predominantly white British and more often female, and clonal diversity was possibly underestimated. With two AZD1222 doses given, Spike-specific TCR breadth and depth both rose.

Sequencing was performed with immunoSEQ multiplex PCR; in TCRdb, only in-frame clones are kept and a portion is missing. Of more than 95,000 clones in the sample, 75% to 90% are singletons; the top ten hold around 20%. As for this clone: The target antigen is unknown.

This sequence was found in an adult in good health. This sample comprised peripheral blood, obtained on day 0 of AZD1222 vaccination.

The CDR3 nucleotides read TGTGCCAGCAGGGAGGGGGGTCAGCCCCAGCATTTT. Translated: CASREGGQPQHF. The chain couples TRBV2 to TRBJ1-5, with D perhaps TRBD1 (6 bases). Trimming shortened V by 6 bases and J by 6 bases, and 9 bases separated the two germline ends. The CDR3 totals 12 residues. CDR1 and CDR2 from the germline V gene are SNHLY and FYNNEI.